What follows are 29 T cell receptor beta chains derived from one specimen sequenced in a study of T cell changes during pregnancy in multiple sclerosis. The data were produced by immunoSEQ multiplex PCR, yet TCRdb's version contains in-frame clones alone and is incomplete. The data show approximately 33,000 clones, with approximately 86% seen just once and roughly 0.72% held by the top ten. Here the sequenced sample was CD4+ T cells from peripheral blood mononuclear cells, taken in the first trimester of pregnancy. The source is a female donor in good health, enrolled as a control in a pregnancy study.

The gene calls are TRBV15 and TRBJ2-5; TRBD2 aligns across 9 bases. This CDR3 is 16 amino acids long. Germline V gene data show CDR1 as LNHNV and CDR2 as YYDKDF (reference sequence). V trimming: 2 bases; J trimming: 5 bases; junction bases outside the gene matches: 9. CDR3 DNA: TGTGCCACCAGCAGATTCCCGGGACTAGCTACCGAGACCCAGTACTTC. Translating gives CATSRFPGLATETQYF.

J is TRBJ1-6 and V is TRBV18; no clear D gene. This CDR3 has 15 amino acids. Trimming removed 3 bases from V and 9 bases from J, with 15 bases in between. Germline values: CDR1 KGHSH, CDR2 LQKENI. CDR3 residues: CASSPGLGELSPLHF. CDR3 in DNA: TGTGCCAGCTCACCGGGTCTCGGGGAGCTTTCACCCCTCCACTTT.

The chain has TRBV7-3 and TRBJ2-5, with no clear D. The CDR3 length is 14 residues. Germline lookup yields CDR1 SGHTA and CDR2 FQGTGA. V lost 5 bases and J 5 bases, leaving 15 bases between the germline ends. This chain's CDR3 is CASSATGYSETQYF. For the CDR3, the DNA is TGTGCCAGCAGCGCGACTGGTTATAGTGAGACCCAGTACTTC.

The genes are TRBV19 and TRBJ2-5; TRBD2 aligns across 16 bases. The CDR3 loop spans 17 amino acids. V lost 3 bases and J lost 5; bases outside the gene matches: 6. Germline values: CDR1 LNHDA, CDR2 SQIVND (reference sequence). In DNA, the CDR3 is TGTGCCAGTAGTATGCCGGGACTAGCGGGGGGGCTGGAGACCCAGTACTTC. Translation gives CASSMPGLAGGLETQYF.

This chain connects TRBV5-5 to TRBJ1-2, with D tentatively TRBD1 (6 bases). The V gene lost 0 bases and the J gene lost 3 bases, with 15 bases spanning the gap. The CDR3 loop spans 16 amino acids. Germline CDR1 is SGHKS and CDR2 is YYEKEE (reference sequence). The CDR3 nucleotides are TGTGCCAGCAGCTTGGGGTACAGGGTTCGCTACTATGGCTACACCTTC. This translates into CASSLGYRVRYYGYTF.

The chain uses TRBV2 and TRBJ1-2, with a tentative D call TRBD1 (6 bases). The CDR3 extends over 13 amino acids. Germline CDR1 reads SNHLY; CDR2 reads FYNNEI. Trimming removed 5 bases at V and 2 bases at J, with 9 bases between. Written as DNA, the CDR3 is TGTGCCAGCAGTACTACAGGGAACTATGGCTACACCTTC. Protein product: CASSTTGNYGYTF. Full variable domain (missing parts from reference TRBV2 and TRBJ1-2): EPEVTQTPSHQVTQMGQEVILRCVPISNHLYFYWYRQILGQKVEFLVSFYNNEISEKSEIFDDQFSVERPDGSNFTLKIRSTKLEDSAMYFCASSTTGNYGYTFGSGTRLTVV.

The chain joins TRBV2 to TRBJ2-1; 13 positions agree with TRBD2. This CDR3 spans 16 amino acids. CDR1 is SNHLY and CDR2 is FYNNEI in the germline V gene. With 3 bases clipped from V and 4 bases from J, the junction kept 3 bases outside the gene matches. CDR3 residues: CASSEGTSGEYNEQFF. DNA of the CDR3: TGTGCCAGCAGTGAGGGGACTAGCGGGGAGTACAATGAGCAGTTCTTC.

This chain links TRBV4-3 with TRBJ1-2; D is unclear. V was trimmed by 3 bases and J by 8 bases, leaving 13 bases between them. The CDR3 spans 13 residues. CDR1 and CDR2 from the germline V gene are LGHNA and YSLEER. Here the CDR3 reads CASSHLGVRGYTF. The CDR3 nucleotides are TGCGCCAGCAGCCACCTCGGAGTGCGGGGCTACACCTTC.

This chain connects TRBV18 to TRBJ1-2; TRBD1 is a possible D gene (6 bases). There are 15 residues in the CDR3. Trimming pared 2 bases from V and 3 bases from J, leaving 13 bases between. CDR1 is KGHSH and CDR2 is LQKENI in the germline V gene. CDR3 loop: CASSPSAGADYGYTF. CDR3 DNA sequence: TGTGCCAGCTCACCATCAGCGGGGGCCGACTATGGCTACACCTTC.

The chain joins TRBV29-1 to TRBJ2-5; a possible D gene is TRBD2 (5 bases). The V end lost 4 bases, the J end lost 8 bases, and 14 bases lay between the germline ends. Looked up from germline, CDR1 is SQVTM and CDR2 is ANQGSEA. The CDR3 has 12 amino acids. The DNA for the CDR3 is TGCAGCGTTGGAGCAGGCCCGGGAACCCAGTACTTC. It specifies CSVGAGPGTQYF. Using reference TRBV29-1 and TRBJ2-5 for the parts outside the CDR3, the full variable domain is SAVISQKPSRDICQRGTSLTIQCQVDSQVTMMFWYRQQPGQSLTLIATANQGSEATYESGFVIDKFPISRPNLTFSTLTVSNMSPEDSSIYLCSVGAGPGTQYFGPGTRLLVL.

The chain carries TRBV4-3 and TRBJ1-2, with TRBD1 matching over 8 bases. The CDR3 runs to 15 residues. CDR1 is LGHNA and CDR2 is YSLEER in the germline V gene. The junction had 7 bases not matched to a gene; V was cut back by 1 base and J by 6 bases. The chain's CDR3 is CASSQGPNRGDGYTF. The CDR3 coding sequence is TGCGCCAGCAGCCAAGGTCCAAACAGGGGGGATGGCTACACCTTC.

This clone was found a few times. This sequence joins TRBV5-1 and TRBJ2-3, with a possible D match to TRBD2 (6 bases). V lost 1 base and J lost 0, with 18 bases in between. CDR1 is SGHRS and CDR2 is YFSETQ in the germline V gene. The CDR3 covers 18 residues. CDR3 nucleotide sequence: TGCGCCAGCAGCTTGACCTACGCTGGAGGGACGAGCACAGATACGCAGTATTTT. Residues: CASSLTYAGGTSTDTQYF.

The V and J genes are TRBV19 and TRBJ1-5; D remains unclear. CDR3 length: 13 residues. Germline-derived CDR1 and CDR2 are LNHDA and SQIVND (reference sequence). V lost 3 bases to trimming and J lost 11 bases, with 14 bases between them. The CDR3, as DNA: TGTGCCAGTAGTATTATGACCGGGAGGTCCCAGCATTTT. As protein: CASSIMTGRSQHF.

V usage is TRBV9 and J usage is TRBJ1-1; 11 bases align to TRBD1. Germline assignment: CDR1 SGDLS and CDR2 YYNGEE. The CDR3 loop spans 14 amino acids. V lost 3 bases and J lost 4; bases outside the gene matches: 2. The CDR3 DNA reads TGTGCCAGCAGCGGGGACAGGGGGACCACTGAAGCTTTCTTT. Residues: CASSGDRGTTEAFF.

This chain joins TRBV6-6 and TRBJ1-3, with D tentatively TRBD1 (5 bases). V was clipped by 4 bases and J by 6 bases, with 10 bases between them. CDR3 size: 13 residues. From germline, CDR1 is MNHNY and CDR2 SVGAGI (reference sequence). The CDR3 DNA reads TGTGCCAGCAGTTTCAGGGAGGAAAACACCATATATTTT. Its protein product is CASSFREENTIYF.

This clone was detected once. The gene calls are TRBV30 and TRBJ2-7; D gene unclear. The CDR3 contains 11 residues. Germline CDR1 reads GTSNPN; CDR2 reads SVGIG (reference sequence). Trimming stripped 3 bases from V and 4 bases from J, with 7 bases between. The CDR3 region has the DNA TGTGCCTGGAGAGCCTTATACGAGCAGTACTTC. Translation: CAWRALYEQYF. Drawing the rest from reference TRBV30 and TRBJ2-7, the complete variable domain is SQTIHQWPATLVQPVGSPLSLECTVEGTSNPNLYWYRQAAGRGLQLLFYSVGIGQISSEVPQNLSASRPQDRQFILSSKKLLLSDSGFYLCAWRALYEQYFGPGTRLTVT.

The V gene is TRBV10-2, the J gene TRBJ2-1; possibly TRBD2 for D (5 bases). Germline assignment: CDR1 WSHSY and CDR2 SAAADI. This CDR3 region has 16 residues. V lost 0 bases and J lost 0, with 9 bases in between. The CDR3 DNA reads TGCGCCAGCAGTGAGTCGATAGGGAGCTCCTACAATGAGCAGTTCTTC. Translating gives CASSESIGSSYNEQFF.

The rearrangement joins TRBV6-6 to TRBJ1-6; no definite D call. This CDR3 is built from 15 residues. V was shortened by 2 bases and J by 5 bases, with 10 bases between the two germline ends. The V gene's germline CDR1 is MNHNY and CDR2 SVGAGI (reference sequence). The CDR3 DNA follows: TGTGCCAGCAGTTACGTACCAGGAAATAATTCACCCCTCCACTTT. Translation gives CASSYVPGNNSPLHF.

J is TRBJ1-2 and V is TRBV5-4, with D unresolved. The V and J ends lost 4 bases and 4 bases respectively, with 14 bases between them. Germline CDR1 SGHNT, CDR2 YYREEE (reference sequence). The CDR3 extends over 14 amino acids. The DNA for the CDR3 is TGTGCCAGCAGCCCACAACAACAGTCCTATGGCTACACCTTC. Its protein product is CASSPQQQSYGYTF.

The CDR3 spells CAWSADRTSGYEQYF. DNA for the CDR3: TGTGCCTGGAGTGCCGACAGGACTTCAGGTTACGAGCAGTACTTC. The rearrangement uses TRBV30 and TRBJ2-7, with TRBD1 as a possible D gene (6 bases). The germline CDR1 and CDR2 sequences are GTSNPN and SVGIG (reference sequence). The CDR3 covers 15 residues. V lost 1 base, J lost 4 bases, and 17 bases lay in between.

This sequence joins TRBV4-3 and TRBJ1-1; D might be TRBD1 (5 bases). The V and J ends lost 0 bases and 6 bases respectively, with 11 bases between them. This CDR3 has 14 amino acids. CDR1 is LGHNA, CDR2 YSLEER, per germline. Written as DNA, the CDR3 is TGCGCCAGCAGCCAAGATACAGGTTGGGCTGAAGCTTTCTTT. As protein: CASSQDTGWAEAFF.

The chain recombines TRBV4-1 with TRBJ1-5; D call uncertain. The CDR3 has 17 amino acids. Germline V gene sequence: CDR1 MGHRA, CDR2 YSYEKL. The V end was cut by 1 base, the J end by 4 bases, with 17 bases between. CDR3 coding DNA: TGCGCCAGCAGCCAAGGCCTCCCAGAGCGTAGGAATCAGCCCCAGCATTTT. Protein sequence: CASSQGLPERRNQPQHF.

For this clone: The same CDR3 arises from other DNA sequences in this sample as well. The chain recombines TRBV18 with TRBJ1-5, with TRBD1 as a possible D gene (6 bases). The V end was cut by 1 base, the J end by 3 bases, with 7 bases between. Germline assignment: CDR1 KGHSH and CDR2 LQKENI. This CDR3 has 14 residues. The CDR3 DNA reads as TGTGCCAGCTCACCACGGACAGACAATCAGCCCCAGCATTTT. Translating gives CASSPRTDNQPQHF. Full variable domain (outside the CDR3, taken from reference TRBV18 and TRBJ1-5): NAGVMQNPRHLVRRRGQEARLRCSPMKGHSHVYWYRQLPEEGLKFMVYLQKENIIDESGMPKERFSAEFPKEGPSILRIQQVVRGDSAAYFCASSPRTDNQPQHFGDGTRLSIL.

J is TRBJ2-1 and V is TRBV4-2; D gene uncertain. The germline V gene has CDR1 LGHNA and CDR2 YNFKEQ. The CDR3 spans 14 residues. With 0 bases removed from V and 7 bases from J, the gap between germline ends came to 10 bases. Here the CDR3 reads CASSQDLRQNEQFF. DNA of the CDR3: TGTGCCAGCAGCCAAGATCTTCGCCAGAATGAGCAGTTCTTC.

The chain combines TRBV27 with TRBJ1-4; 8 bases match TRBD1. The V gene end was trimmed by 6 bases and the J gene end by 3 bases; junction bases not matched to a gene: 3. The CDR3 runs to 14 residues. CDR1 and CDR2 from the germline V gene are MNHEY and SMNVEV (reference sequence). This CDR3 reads CASRPGQANEKLFF. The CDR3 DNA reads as TGTGCCAGCAGGCCGGGACAGGCTAATGAAAAACTGTTTTTT.

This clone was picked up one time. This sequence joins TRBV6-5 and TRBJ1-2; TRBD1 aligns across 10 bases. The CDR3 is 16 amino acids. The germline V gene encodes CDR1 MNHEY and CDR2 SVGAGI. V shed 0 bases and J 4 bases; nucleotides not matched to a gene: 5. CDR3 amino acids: CASSYSGTGVAYGYTF. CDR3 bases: TGTGCCAGCAGTTACTCCGGGACAGGGGTCGCCTATGGCTACACCTTC.

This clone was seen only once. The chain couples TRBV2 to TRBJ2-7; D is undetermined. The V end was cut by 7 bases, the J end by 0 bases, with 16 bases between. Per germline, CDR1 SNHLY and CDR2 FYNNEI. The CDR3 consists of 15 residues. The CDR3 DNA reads TGTGCCAGCAACCCCGAGGCGGTGAGCTCCTACGAGCAGTACTTC. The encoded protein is CASNPEAVSSYEQYF.

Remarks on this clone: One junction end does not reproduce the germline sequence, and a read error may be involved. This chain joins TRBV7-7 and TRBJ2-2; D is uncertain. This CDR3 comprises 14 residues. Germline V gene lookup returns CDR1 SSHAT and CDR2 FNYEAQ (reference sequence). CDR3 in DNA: TGTGCTAGCAGCCCGAATCCTCGGTCCGGGGAGCTGTTTTTT. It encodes CASSPNPRSGELFF. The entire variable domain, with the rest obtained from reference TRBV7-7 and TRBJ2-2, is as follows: GAGVSQSPRYKVTKRGQDVTLRCDPISSHATLYWYQQALGQGPEFLTYFNYEAQPDKSGLPSDRFSAERPEGSISTLTIQRTEQRDSAMYRCASSPNPRSGELFFGEGSRLTVL.

CDR3 sequence: CASSLRLAGVETQYF. The CDR3 coding sequence is TGTGCCAGCAGCTTGAGGCTAGCGGGGGTGGAGACCCAGTACTTC. This sequence joins TRBV5-4 and TRBJ2-5; 10 bases match TRBD2. V dropped 1 base and J dropped 5; count of bases not matched to a gene: 5. Per the germline V gene, CDR1 is SGHNT and CDR2 is YYREEE (reference sequence). CDR3 length equals 15 residues. Using reference TRBV5-4 and TRBJ2-5 for the parts outside the CDR3, the full variable domain is ETGVTQSPTHLIKTRGQQVTLRCSSQSGHNTVSWYQQALGQGPQFIFQYYREEENGRGNFPPRFSGLQFPNYSSELNVNALELDDSALYLCASSLRLAGVETQYFGPGTRLLVL.